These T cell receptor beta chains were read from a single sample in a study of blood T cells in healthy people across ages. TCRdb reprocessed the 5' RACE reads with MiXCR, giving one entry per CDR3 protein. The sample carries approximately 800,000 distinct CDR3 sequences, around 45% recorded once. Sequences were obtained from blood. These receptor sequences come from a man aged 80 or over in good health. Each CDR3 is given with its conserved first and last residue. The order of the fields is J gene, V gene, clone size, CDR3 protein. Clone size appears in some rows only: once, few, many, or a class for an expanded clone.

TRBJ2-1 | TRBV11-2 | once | CASSPLAGGDEQFF
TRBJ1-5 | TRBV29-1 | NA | CSVGRGDYNQPQHF
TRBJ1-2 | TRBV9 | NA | CASSVAVSDGRPVYGYTF
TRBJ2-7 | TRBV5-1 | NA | CASSSTGTIIHEQYF
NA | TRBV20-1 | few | CSARDLGGPGSIQYF
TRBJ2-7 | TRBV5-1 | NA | CASSLSGIVHEQYF
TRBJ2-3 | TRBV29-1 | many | CSVERSTGETQYF
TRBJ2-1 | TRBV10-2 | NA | CASRKDLARGSSNEQFF
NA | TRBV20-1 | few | CSARAGTDYEQYF
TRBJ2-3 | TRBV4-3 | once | CASSQAGGTGDTQYF
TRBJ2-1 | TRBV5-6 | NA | CANSQTSGSKNEQFF
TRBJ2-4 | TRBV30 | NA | CAWSAPAFIAKNIQYF
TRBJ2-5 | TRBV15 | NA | CATSRDPQGRRLETQYF
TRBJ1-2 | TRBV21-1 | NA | CASSKKSRLPGINYGYTF
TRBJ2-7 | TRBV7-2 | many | CASSLSPRSSYEQYF
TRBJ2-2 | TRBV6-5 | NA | CTSIHVRGLAGELFF
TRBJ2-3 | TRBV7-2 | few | CAAEDLKRDTQYF
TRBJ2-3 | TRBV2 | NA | CASNDRGLTDTQYF
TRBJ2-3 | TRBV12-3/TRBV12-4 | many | CASSLPPTDTQYF
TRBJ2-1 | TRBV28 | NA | CASREPGHPTGNEQFF
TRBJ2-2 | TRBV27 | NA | CASSPRYSGRADGELFF
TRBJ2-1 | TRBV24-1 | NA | CATSDSTQRRSSYNEQFF
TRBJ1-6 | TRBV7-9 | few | CASSPGGLSSPLHF
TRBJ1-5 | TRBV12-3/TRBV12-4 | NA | CASSLGLSNQPQHF
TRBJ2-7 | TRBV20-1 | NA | CSAPDRSSYEQYF
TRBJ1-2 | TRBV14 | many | CASSQDRFVHGYTF
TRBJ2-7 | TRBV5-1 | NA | CATAQRDPSYEQYF
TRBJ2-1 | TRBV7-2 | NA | CASSPAPRGRANEQFF
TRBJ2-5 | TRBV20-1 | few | CSAIPHGLSQETQYF
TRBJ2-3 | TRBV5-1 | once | CASSLAGTGVVGDTQYF
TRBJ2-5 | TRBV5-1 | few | CASSLRGGSEETQYF
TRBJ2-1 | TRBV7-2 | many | CASGLAENNEQFF
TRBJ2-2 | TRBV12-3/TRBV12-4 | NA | CASSPGLAGVDTGELFF
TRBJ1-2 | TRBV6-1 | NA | CASSEDLTSMIYGYTF
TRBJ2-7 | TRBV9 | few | CASSVEGATAEQYF
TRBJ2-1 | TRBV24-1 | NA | CATSDPTGINEQFF
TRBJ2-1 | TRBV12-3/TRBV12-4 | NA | CASRKGYSSYNEQFF
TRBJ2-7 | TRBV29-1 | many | CSVVTASSYEQYF
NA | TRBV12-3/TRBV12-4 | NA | CASSESRTSVGTQYF
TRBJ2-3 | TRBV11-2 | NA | CAGSLKVFRLAGGSTDTQYF
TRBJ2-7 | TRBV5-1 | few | CASSLMEFAGSYEQYF
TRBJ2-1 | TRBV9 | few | CASSDRGNYNEQFF
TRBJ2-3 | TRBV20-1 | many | CSARESTDTQYF
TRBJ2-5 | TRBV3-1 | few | CASSQDLAGETQYF
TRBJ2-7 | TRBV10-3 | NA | CAISESGTSGTRPYEQYF
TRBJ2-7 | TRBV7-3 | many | CASSLTYGYEQYF
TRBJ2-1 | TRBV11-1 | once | CASRPGLANPYNEQFF
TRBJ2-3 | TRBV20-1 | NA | CSASTSGDPTDTQYF
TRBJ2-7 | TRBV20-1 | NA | CSASHPSRSTYEQYF
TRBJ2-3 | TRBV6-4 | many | CASSEGLAGGPGDTQYF
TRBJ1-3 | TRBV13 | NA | CASSPPGGNTIYF
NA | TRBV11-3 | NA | CASSLGAQETQFF
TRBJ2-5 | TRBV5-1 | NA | CASSPGTAQGTQYF